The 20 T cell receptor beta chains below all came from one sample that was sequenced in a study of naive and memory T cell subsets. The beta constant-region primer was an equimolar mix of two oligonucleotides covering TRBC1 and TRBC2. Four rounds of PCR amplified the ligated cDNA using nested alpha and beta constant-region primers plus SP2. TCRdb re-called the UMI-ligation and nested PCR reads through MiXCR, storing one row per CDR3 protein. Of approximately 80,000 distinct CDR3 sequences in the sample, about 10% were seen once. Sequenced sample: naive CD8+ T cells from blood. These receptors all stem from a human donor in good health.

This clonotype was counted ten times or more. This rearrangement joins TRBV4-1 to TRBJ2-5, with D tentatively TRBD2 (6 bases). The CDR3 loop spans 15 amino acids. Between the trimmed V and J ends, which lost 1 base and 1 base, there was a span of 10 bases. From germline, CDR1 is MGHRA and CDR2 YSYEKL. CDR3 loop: CASSQGVSGQETQYF. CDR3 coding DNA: TGCGCCAGCAGCCAAGGGGTTAGCGGCCAAGAGACCCAGTACTTC.

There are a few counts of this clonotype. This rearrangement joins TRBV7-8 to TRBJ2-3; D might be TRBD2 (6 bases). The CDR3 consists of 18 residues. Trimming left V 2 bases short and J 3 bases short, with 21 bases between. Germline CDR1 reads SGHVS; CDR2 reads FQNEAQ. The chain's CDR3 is CASSLYGPDRGSTDTQYF. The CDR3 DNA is TGTGCCAGCAGCTTATACGGACCAGATCGGGGGTCTACAGATACGCAGTATTTT.

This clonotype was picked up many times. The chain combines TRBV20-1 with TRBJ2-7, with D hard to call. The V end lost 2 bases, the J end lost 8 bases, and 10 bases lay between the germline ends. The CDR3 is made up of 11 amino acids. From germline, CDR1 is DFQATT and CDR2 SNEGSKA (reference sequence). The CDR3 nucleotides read TGCAGTGCTAGATCGGAAACTAAGCAGTACTTC. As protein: CSARSETKQYF.

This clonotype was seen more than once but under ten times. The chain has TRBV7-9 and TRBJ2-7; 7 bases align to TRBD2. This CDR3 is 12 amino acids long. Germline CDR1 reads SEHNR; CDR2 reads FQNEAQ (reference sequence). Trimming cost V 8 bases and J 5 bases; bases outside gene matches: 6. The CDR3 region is CASRLGGDEQYF. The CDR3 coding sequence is TGTGCCAGCCGCCTGGGAGGGGACGAGCAGTACTTC.

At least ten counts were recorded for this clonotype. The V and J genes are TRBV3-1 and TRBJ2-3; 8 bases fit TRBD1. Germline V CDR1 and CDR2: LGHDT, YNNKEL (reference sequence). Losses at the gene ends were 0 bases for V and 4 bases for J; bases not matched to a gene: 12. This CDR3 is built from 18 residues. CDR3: CASSQDLQDRDMADTQYF. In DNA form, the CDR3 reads TGTGCCAGCAGCCAAGATCTCCAGGACAGGGATATGGCAGATACGCAGTATTTT.

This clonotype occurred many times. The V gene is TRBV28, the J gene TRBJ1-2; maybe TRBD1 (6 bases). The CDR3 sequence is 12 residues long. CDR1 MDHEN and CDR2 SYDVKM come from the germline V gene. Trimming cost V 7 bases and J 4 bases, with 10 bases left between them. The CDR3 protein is CASTRGAYGYTF. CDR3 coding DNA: TGTGCCAGCACGAGGGGGGCCTATGGCTACACCTTC.

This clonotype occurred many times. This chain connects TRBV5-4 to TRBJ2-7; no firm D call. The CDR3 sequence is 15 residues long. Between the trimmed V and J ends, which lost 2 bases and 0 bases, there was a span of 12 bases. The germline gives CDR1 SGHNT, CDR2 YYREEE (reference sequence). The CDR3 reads CASSLRFTSSYEQYF. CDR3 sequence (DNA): TGTGCCAGCAGCTTACGATTCACGAGCTCCTACGAGCAGTACTTC. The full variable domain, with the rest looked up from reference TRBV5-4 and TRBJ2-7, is ETGVTQSPTHLIKTRGQQVTLRCSSQSGHNTVSWYQQALGQGPQFIFQYYREEENGRGNFPPRFSGLQFPNYSSELNVNALELDDSALYLCASSLRFTSSYEQYFGPGTRLTVT.

CDR3 residues: CASSDYGNTEAFF. CDR3 bases: TGTGCCAGCAGTGATTACGGGAACACTGAAGCTTTCTTT. This rearrangement joins TRBV2 to TRBJ1-1; no clear D. Deletions cut 3 bases from V and 1 base from J, with 6 bases between. CDR3 length: 13 amino acids. Germline-derived CDR1 and CDR2 are SNHLY and FYNNEI.

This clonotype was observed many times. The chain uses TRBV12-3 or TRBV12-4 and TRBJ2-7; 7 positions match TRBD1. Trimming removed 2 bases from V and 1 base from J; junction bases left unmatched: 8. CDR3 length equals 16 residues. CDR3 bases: TGTGCCAGCAGTTTATCCCGACAGGGAGCTTCCTACGAGCAGTACTTC. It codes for CASSLSRQGASYEQYF.

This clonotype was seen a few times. Written as DNA, the CDR3 is TGCAGTGCTAGAGATCGCGGTACGGGATCTGACTACTATGGCTACACCTTC. Its protein is CSARDRGTGSDYYGYTF. J is TRBJ1-2 and V is TRBV20-1; D remains unclear. The CDR3 loop spans 17 amino acids. V gave up 0 bases and J gave up 3 bases, with 20 bases separating them. The germline V gene encodes CDR1 DFQATT and CDR2 SNEGSKA (reference sequence).

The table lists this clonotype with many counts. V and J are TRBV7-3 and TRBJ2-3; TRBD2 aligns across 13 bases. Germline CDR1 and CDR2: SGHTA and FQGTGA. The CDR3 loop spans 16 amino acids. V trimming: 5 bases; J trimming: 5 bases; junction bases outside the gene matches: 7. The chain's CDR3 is CASSPGLAGVGDTQYF. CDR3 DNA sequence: TGTGCCAGCAGCCCCGGACTAGCGGGAGTTGGAGATACGCAGTATTTT.

The DNA of the CDR3 is TGTGCCACCAGTGATTTGCAGGGGGCTAGCACCGGGGAGCTGTTTTTT. The encoded protein is CATSDLQGASTGELFF. The genes are TRBV24-1 and TRBJ2-2; TRBD1 matches at 8 bases. Germline V gene lookup returns CDR1 KGHDR and CDR2 SFDVKD. The CDR3 loop spans 16 amino acids. Trimming removed 0 bases from V and 4 bases from J; junction bases left unmatched: 3.

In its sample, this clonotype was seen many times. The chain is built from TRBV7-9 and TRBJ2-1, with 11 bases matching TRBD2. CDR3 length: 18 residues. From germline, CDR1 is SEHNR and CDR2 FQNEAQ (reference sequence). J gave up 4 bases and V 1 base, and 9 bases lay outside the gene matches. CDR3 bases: TGTGCCAGCAGCTTAGTTGAGAGGGTAGCGGGAGGGTACAATGAGCAGTTCTTC. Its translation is CASSLVERVAGGYNEQFF. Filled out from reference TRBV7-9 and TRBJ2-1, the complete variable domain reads DTGVSQNPRHKITKRGQNVTFRCDPISEHNRLYWYRQTLGQGPEFLTYFQNEAQLEKSRLLSDRFSAERPKGSFSTLEIQRTEQGDSAMYLCASSLVERVAGGYNEQFFGPGTRLTVL.

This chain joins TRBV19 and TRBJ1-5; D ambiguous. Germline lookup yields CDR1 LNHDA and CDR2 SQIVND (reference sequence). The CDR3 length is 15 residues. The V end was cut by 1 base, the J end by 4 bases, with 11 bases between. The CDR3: CASSIVREGNQPQHF. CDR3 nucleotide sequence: TGTGCCAGTAGTATAGTTCGGGAGGGTAATCAGCCCCAGCATTTT.

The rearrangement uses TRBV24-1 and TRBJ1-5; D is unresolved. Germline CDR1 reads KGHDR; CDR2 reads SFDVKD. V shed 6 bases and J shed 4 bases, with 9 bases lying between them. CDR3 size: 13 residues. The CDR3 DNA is TGTGCCACCAGTCAAACAGAAAATCAGCCCCAGCATTTT. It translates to CATSQTENQPQHF.

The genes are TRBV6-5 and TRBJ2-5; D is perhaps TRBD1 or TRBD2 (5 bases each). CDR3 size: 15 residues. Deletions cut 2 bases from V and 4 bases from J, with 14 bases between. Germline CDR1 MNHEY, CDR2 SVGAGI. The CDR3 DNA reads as TGTGCCAGCAGTTACAAATCCGGGACGGGAGAGACCCAGTACTTC. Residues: CASSYKSGTGETQYF.

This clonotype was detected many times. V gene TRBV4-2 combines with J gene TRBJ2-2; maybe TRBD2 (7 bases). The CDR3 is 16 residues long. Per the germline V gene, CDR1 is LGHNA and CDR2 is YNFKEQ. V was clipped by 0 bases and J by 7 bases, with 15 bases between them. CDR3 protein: CASSQEEGGHGGELFF. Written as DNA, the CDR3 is TGTGCCAGCAGCCAAGAGGAGGGGGGGCACGGCGGGGAGCTGTTTTTT.

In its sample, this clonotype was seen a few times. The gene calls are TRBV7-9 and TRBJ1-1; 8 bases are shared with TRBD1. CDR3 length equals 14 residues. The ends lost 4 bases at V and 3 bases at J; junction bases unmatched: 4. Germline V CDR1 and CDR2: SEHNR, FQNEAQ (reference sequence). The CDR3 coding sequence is TGTGCCAGCAGCTCAGGGGGCGCTTACACTGAAGCTTTCTTT. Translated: CASSSGGAYTEAFF.

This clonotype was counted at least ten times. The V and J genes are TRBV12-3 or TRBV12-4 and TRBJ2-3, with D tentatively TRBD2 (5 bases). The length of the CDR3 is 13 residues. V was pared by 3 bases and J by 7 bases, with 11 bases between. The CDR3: CASSFLQRHTQYF. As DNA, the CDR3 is TGTGCCAGCAGTTTCCTGCAGCGGCATACGCAGTATTTT.

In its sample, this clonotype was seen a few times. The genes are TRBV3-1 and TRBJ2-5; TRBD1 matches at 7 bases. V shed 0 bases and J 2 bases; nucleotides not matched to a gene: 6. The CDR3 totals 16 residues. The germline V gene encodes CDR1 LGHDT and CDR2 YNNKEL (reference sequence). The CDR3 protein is CASSQDLARGQETQYF. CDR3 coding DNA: TGTGCCAGCAGCCAAGATCTTGCCAGGGGGCAAGAGACCCAGTACTTC.